This is a list of T cell receptor beta chains from one sample in a study of shared clonotypes between healthy human individuals. The protocol was immunoSEQ multiplex PCR, while the TCRdb copy is restricted to in-frame clones and leaves out a portion. The table has under 600,000 clones, roughly 98% seen once. The sample comprised naive CD8+ T cells sorted from blood. These receptors all come from a man aged 25 to 40 in good health. Both conserved end residues are part of each CDR3. D genes are given only for firm matches. Size tells how often a clone was seen (once, few, many) or the class of an expanded clone, and some rows leave it out.

D gene	V gene	J gene	clone size	CDR3 protein	CDR3 DNA
-	TRBV27	TRBJ1-2	-	CASSHGSLYGYTF	TGTGCCAGCAGCCACGGTTCCCTTTATGGCTACACCTTC
-	TRBV19	TRBJ2-1	-	CASSISGQSYNEQFF	TGTGCCAGTAGTATATCGGGCCAGAGTTACAATGAGCAGTTCTTC
-	TRBV5-1	TRBJ2-1	-	CASSLDFDNEQFF	TGCGCCAGCAGCTTGGACTTTGACAATGAGCAGTTCTTC
TRBD2	TRBV7-9	TRBJ2-3	-	CASSSTSGRYTDTQYF	TGTGCCAGCAGCTCCACTAGCGGGAGGTACACAGATACGCAGTATTTT
-	TRBV27	TRBJ1-2	-	CASRADSFNYGYTF	TGTGCCAGCAGGGCGGACAGCTTTAACTATGGCTACACCTTC
-	TRBV11-2	TRBJ1-4	-	CASSLVGVTNEKLFF	TGTGCCAGCAGCCTGGTCGGGGTAACTAATGAAAAACTGTTTTTT
TRBD2	TRBV9	TRBJ2-2	-	CASSVSRLAGVDWDTGELFF	TGTGCCAGCAGCGTATCTCGACTAGCGGGAGTCGATTGGGACACCGGGGAGCTGTTTTTT
-	TRBV30	TRBJ2-3	-	CAWSVLSTDTQYF	TGTGCCTGGAGTGTTCTAAGCACAGATACGCAGTATTTT
TRBD1	TRBV7-3	TRBJ2-1	-	CASSLDRGRVFEQFF	TGTGCCAGCAGCTTAGACAGGGGGCGAGTGTTTGAGCAGTTCTTC
-	TRBV6-1	TRBJ2-2	once	CASSEAWVLTVGLVGELFF	TGTGCCAGCAGTGAAGCGTGGGTATTGACTGTGGGGCTGGTCGGGGAGCTGTTTTTT
TRBD2	TRBV27	TRBJ2-7	-	CASKLRGTSGIYEQYF	TGTGCCAGCAAACTAAGAGGGACTAGCGGGATCTACGAGCAGTACTTC
-	TRBV7-6	TRBJ2-7	-	CASSPILGTQISYEQYF	TGTGCCAGCAGCCCGATCCTCGGGACACAAATTTCCTACGAGCAGTACTTC
TRBD2	TRBV10-3	TRBJ2-1	-	CAIREPPGTSGRAGDEQFF	TGTGCCATCAGGGAACCACCCGGGACTAGCGGGAGGGCCGGGGATGAGCAGTTCTTC
-	TRBV4-3	TRBJ2-1	-	CASSKRDGVYNEQFF	TGCGCCAGCAGTAAACGGGACGGGGTGTACAATGAGCAGTTCTTC
TRBD1	TRBV18	TRBJ2-3	-	CASSRDSSGGTDTQYF	TGTGCCAGCTCACGGGACAGCAGTGGGGGCACAGATACGCAGTATTTT
TRBD1	TRBV29-1	TRBJ2-7	-	CSVEVQGAAYEQYF	TGCAGCGTTGAAGTCCAGGGGGCTGCGTACGAGCAGTACTTC
-	TRBV14	TRBJ2-1	once	CASSLSGSSYNEQFF	TGTGCCAGCAGCTTGAGCGGTAGCTCCTACAATGAGCAGTTCTTC
-	TRBV27	TRBJ2-7	-	CASSLAGAPYEQYF	TGTGCCAGCAGTTTGGCGGGGGCCCCCTACGAGCAGTACTTC
-	TRBV5-1	TRBJ1-1	-	CASSPRAPGLGTEAFF	TGCGCCAGCAGCCCGAGGGCGCCAGGGTTAGGCACTGAAGCTTTCTTT
-	TRBV7-9	TRBJ2-3	once	CASSDKLGEDTQYF	TGTGCCAGCAGCGATAAGTTAGGGGAAGATACGCAGTATTTT
-	TRBV9	TRBJ1-1	-	CASSVGGTSEAFF	TGTGCCAGCAGCGTTGGGGGGACTTCTGAAGCTTTCTTT
-	TRBV5-6	TRBJ2-1	-	CASSSDWNEQFF	TGTGCCAGCAGCTCTGACTGGAATGAGCAGTTCTTC
-	TRBV14	TRBJ2-3	-	CASSQAGGADTQYF	TGTGCCAGCAGCCAAGCCGGGGGTGCAGATACGCAGTATTTT
TRBD2	TRBV7-9	TRBJ2-5	once	CASSSWTSGVIKTQYF	TGTGCCAGCAGCTCTTGGACTAGCGGGGTTATAAAGACCCAGTACTTC
TRBD2	TRBV29-1	TRBJ2-7	-	CSVESRSGGVSGSVYEQYF	TGCAGCGTTGAATCCCGATCTGGGGGGGTAAGCGGGAGTGTGTACGAGCAGTACTTC
-	TRBV5-4	TRBJ1-3	-	CASSLKGLVNSGNTIYF	TGTGCCAGCAGCTTGAAGGGGTTGGTTAACTCTGGAAACACCATATATTTT
TRBD1	TRBV7-9	TRBJ2-1	once	CASSLSPDAGGPYNEQFF	TGTGCCAGCAGCTTATCCCCCGACGCAGGGGGCCCGTACAATGAGCAGTTCTTC
TRBD2	TRBV7-2	TRBJ2-7	-	CASSPMGLPYEQYF	TGTGCCAGCAGCCCCATGGGACTACCCTACGAGCAGTACTTC
TRBD1	TRBV28	TRBJ2-1	once	CASSFRDRPYNEQFF	TGTGCCAGCAGTTTCCGGGACAGGCCCTACAATGAGCAGTTCTTC
-	TRBV27	TRBJ2-1	-	CASTPVAGALYNEQFF	TGTGCCAGCACTCCCGTGGCGGGGGCGCTTTACAATGAGCAGTTCTTC
-	TRBV7-9	TRBJ1-5	-	CASSLEGQRDQPQHF	TGTGCCAGCAGCTTAGAAGGACAGAGGGACCAGCCCCAGCATTTT
TRBD2	TRBV9	TRBJ2-7	-	CASSPGTSGTTTYEQYF	TGTGCCAGCAGTCCTGGGACTAGCGGCACAACCACCTACGAGCAGTACTTC
-	TRBV29-1	TRBJ2-1	-	CSVLPGNRNEQFF	TGCAGCGTTTTACCAGGGAACCGCAATGAGCAGTTCTTC
-	TRBV11-2	TRBJ2-1	-	CASSWTEDQGNEQFF	TGTGCCAGCAGCTGGACAGAAGACCAGGGGAATGAGCAGTTCTTC
-	TRBV2	TRBJ1-1	-	CASSGARDTEAFF	TGTGCCAGCAGCGGGGCGAGGGACACTGAAGCTTTCTTT
TRBD1	TRBV7-2	TRBJ2-5	-	CASSLSTGIRETQYF	TGTGCCAGCAGCCTATCGACAGGGATAAGGGAGACCCAGTACTTC
-	TRBV18	TRBJ2-3	-	CASFKGADTQYF	TGTGCCAGCTTTAAGGGCGCAGATACGCAGTATTTT
TRBD1	TRBV28	TRBJ2-7	once	CASSETGGHEQYF	TGTGCCAGCAGTGAGACAGGGGGACACGAGCAGTACTTC
-	TRBV21-1	TRBJ1-3	-	CASSSSGQGGNTIYF	TGTGCCAGCAGCAGTTCAGGACAGGGTGGAAACACCATATATTTT
TRBD2	TRBV7-8	TRBJ2-7	-	CASSLRTSGNDEQYF	TGTGCCAGCAGCCTCAGGACTAGCGGGAACGACGAGCAGTACTTC
-	TRBV7-9	TRBJ2-7	-	CASSFSESSYEQYF	TGTGCCAGCAGCTTTAGCGAGAGCTCCTACGAGCAGTACTTC